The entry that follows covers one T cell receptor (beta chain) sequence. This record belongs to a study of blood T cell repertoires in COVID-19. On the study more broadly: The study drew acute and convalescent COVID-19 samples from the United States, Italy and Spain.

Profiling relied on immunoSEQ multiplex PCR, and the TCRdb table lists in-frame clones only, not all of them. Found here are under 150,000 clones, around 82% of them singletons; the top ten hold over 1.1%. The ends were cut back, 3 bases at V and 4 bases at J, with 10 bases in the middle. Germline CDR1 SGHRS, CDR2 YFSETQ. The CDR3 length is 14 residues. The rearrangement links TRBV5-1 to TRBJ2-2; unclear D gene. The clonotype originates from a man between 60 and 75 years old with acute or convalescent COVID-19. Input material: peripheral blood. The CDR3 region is CASSSLTATGELFF. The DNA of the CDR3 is TGCGCCAGCAGCTCACTGACTGCCACCGGGGAGCTGTTTTTT.